This TCR beta chain was documented in a study of low-dose radiotherapy and immunotherapy resistance in tumors. By share of the sample, this clonotype is medium-sized. TRAV- and TRBV-specific primers primed first-strand cDNA, covering alpha and beta chains. An approximately 19-cycle PCR with a constant-region primer and V-primer adapter amplified TCRs. Each CDR3 protein gets one entry after TCRdb re-called the reads with MiXCR. This table has tens of thousands of distinct CDR3 sequences, around 20% appearing once. Germline CDR1 is MNHEY and CDR2 is SMNVEV (reference sequence). The CDR3 spans 15 residues. V was pared by 5 bases and J by 7 bases, with 17 bases between. As for time point: after trial treatment. Treatment reported: LDRT plus nivolumab, ipilimumab, low-dose cyclophosphamide and aspirin (RACIN trial). Every donor was treated with nivolumab, ipilimumab, aspirin, low-dose cyclophosphamide and also low-dose radiotherapy.

This sample comprised PBMCs, obtained after low-dose radiotherapy plus immunotherapy. The J gene is TRBJ2-2, the V gene TRBV27, with D unclear. This sequence was found in a female donor with ovarian cancer. This CDR3 reads CASSLLTPAYGELFF. The DNA for the CDR3 is TGTGCCAGCAGTCTCCTGACACCGGCTTACGGGGAGCTGTTTTTT.